Following are 13 T cell receptor beta chains from one sample sequenced in a study of cytomegalovirus exposure and HLA in healthy donors. Vbeta (60) and Jbeta (13) primers were used in the PCR. The assay was immunoSEQ multiplex PCR, and TCRdb's table has in-frame clones only and misses some. The sample shows fewer than 150,000 clones, around three quarters of them seen only once. Sequences were obtained from PBMCs. These receptors all come from a man aged 40-49 years in good health and CMV-seropositive.

The chain carries TRBV5-4 and TRBJ2-7, with D possibly being TRBD1 (5 bases). The length of the CDR3 is 15 residues. CDR1 is SGHNT, CDR2 YYREEE, per germline (reference sequence). The germline V and J ends were trimmed by 1 base and 0 bases, with 11 bases remaining between them. As DNA, the CDR3 is TGTGCCAGCAGCTTGTATCAGGGCCCCTCCTACGAGCAGTACTTC. It specifies CASSLYQGPSYEQYF.

This sequence joins TRBV19 and TRBJ1-2; 10 nucleotides align to TRBD1. V lost 3 bases and J lost 6; bases outside the gene matches: 7. Germline lookup yields CDR1 LNHDA and CDR2 SQIVND (reference sequence). This CDR3 is built from 15 residues. The CDR3 protein is CASSIAAGQGDGYTF. As DNA, the CDR3 is TGTGCCAGTAGTATCGCAGCCGGACAGGGGGATGGCTACACCTTC.

This clone was observed a single time. The chain couples TRBV9 to TRBJ1-2; TRBD1 aligns across 12 bases. V gave up 0 bases and J gave up 8 bases; unmatched junction bases: 8. The CDR3 totals 16 residues. The germline V gene encodes CDR1 SGDLS and CDR2 YYNGEE. The CDR3 DNA is TGTGCCAGCAGCGTAGGGGGACAGGGGGCTTATGGCGGCTACACCTTC. This translates into CASSVGGQGAYGGYTF.

This clone was observed a handful of times. The chain carries TRBV5-1 and TRBJ2-1, with TRBD2 identical over 15 bases. With 2 bases clipped from V and 2 bases from J, the junction kept 11 bases outside the gene matches. In germline, CDR1 is SGHRS, CDR2 YFSETQ. The CDR3 contains 20 residues. CDR3 protein: CASSLGLAGGPRKAYNEQFF. The CDR3 bases are TGCGCCAGCAGCTTAGGACTAGCGGGGGGGCCCCGAAAAGCCTACAATGAGCAGTTCTTC.

This sequence joins TRBV27 and TRBJ2-1; 9 bases line up with TRBD2. Per the germline V gene, CDR1 is MNHEY and CDR2 is SMNVEV (reference sequence). This CDR3 has 15 residues. The trim removed 4 bases at V and 10 bases at J, leaving 11 bases unmatched. CDR3 amino acids: CASSSPLAGGHEQFF. The CDR3 bases are TGTGCCAGCAGTTCCCCCCTTGCGGGGGGGCACGAGCAGTTCTTC.

This CDR3 is CASSLGPGVNEKLFF. CDR3 DNA sequence: TGTGCCAGCAGCTTGGGCCCGGGGGTAAACGAAAAACTGTTTTTT. The chain uses TRBV5-4 and TRBJ1-4, with D possibly being TRBD1 (5 bases). The CDR3 contains 15 residues. Germline lookup yields CDR1 SGHNT and CDR2 YYREEE (reference sequence). Trimming took off 0 bases at V and 8 bases at J, with 14 bases between the two ends.

The sample holds a few counts of this clone. The J gene is TRBJ2-3, the V gene TRBV19, with D possibly matching TRBD1 (5 bases). CDR1 is LNHDA, CDR2 SQIVND, per germline (reference sequence). V lost 4 bases and J lost 1, with 18 bases in between. The CDR3 sequence is 17 residues long. The CDR3 region has the DNA TGTGCCAGTAGTACCGCAACGCAGGGATTGGGCACAGATACGCAGTATTTT. The encoded protein is CASSTATQGLGTDTQYF.

The chain recombines TRBV6-5 with TRBJ1-5, with 9 bases matching TRBD1. The CDR3 loop spans 14 amino acids. V lost 5 bases to trimming and J lost 7 bases; unmatched junction nucleotides: 6. CDR1 is MNHEY and CDR2 is SVGAGI in the germline V gene. DNA for the CDR3: TGTGCCAGCAGTCCCGACAGGGGGTACCAGCCCCAGCATTTT. Protein: CASSPDRGYQPQHF.

This chain joins TRBV14 and TRBJ1-4; TRBD1 matches 8 bases. The V segment lost 3 bases and the J segment 8 bases; nucleotides outside the gene matches: 11. Germline CDR1 reads SGHDN; CDR2 reads FVKESK. This CDR3 is 16 amino acids long. The CDR3 nucleotides are TGTGCCAGCAGCCAGTTACAGGGGGTTGGTTCGGAAAAACTGTTTTTT. Translating gives CASSQLQGVGSEKLFF. The variable domain in full, with the rest retrieved from reference TRBV14 and TRBJ1-4, is EAGVTQFPSHSVIEKGQTVTLRCDPISGHDNLYWYRRVMGKEIKFLLHFVKESKQDESGMPNNRFLAERTGGTYSTLKVQPAELEDSGVYFCASSQLQGVGSEKLFFGSGTQLSVL.

V usage is TRBV19 and J usage is TRBJ2-1; TRBD2 is a possible D gene (5 bases). The germline gives CDR1 LNHDA, CDR2 SQIVND (reference sequence). The CDR3 runs 13 residues. The germline V and J ends were trimmed by 4 bases and 16 bases, with 20 bases remaining between them. The CDR3 here is CASSNLANHGVFF. The CDR3 DNA reads TGTGCCAGTAGTAATTTAGCTAACCACGGGGTCTTCTTC.

The rearrangement links TRBV27 to TRBJ2-7; D gene unclear. Between the trimmed V and J ends, which lost 5 bases and 3 bases, there was a span of 11 bases. In germline, CDR1 is MNHEY, CDR2 SMNVEV (reference sequence). The CDR3 runs to 13 residues. CDR3 sequence (DNA): TGTGCCAGCAGTATTGAGGCGAACTACGAGCAGTACTTC. The encoded protein is CASSIEANYEQYF.

The gene calls are TRBV18 and TRBJ1-1; 8 nucleotides match TRBD1. The CDR3 extends over 13 amino acids. With 2 bases clipped from V and 13 bases from J, the junction kept 9 bases outside the gene matches. Germline CDR1 reads KGHSH; CDR2 reads LQKENI. CDR3 DNA sequence: TGTGCCAGCTCACCAGTCGACAGGGGAACGGGTTTCTTT. As protein: CASSPVDRGTGFF. The variable domain in full, completed from reference TRBV18 and TRBJ1-1, reads NAGVMQNPRHLVRRRGQEARLRCSPMKGHSHVYWYRQLPEEGLKFMVYLQKENIIDESGMPKERFSAEFPKEGPSILRIQQVVRGDSAAYFCASSPVDRGTGFFGQGTRLTVV.

This clone was seen a single time. The chain recombines TRBV6-1 with TRBJ2-1, with 8 bases fitting TRBD2. Trimming cost V 2 bases and J 6 bases; bases outside gene matches: 12. Germline lookup yields CDR1 MNHNS and CDR2 SASEGT. The CDR3 has 17 amino acids. CDR3 region: CASSERARSLAGNEQFF. The CDR3 DNA is TGTGCCAGCAGTGAAAGGGCCAGGTCGCTAGCGGGCAATGAGCAGTTCTTC.